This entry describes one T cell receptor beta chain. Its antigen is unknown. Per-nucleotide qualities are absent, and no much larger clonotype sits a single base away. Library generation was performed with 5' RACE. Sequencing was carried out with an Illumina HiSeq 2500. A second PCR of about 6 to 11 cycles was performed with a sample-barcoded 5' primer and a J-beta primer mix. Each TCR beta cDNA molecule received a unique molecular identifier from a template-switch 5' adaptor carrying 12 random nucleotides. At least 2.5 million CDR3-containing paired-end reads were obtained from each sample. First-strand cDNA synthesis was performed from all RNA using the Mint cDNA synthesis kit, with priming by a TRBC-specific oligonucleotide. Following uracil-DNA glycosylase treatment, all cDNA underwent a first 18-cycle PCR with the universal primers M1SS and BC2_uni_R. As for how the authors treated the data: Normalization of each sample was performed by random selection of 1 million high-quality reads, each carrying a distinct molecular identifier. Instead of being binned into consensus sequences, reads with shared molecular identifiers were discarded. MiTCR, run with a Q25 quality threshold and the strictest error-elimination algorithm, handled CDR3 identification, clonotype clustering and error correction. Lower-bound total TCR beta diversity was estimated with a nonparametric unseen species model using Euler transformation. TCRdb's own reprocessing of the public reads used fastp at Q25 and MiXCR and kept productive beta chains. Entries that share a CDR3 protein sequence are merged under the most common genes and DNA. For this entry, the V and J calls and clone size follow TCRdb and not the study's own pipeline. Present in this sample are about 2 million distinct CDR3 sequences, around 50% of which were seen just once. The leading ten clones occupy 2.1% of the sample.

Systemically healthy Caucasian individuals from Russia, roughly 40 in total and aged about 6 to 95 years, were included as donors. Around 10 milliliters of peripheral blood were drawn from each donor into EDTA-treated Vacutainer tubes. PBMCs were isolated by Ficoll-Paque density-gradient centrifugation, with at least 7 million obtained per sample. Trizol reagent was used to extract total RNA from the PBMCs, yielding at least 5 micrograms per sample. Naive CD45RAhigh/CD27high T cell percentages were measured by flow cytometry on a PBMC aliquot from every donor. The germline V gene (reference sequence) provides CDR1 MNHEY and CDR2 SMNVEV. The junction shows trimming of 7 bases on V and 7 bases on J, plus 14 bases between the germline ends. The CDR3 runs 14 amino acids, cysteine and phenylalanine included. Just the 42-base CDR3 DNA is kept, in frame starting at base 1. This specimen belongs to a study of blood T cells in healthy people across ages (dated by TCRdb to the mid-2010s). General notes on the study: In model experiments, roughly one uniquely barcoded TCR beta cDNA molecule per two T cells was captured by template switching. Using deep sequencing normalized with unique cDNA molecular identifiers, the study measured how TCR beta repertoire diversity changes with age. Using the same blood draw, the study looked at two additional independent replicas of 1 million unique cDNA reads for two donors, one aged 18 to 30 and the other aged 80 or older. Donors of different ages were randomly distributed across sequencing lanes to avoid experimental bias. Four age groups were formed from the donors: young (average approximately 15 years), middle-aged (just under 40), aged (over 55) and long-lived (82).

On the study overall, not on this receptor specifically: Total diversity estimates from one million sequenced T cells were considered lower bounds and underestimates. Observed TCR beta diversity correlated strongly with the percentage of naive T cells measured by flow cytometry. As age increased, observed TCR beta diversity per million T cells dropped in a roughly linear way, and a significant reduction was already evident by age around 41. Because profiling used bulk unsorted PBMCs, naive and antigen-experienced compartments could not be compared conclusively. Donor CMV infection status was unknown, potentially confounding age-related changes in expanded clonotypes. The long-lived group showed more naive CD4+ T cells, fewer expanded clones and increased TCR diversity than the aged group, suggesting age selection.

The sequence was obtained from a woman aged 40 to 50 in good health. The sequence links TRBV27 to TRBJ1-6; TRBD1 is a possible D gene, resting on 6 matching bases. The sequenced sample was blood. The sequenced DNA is TGTGCCAGCACGGGGGGGGGCTCAAATTCACCCCTCCACTTT. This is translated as CASTGGGSNSPLHF.